The 27 T cell receptor beta chains reported below all come from one sample, sequenced in a study of T cell repertoires in cytomegalovirus infection. TCRdb used MiXCR to reprocess the reads, holding one entry per CDR3 protein. This table holds roughly 860,000 distinct CDR3 sequences, 30% to 35% found once. No antigen is known for these receptors. The sample in question was cultured CD8+ T cells from PBMCs, obtained from culture after CMV antigen stimulation. All receptors derive from a human donor in good health (CMV status not recorded). Some clones in this sample may be carry-over from other donors' samples.

This clonotype was found a few times. The chain has TRBV5-6 and TRBJ1-3; a possible D gene is TRBD1 (5 bases). V shed 2 bases and J shed 3 bases, with 18 bases lying between them. There are 17 residues in the CDR3. The germline V gene has CDR1 SGHDT and CDR2 YYEEEE. This chain's CDR3 is CASSFPGPSVDGNTIYF. The CDR3 DNA sequence: TGTGCCAGCAGCTTTCCGGGGCCCAGCGTGGATGGAAACACCATATATTTT.

This clonotype has a single count. This chain joins TRBV13 and TRBJ2-7, with 9 bases aligning to TRBD1. The CDR3 length is 15 residues. Germline CDR1 reads PRHDT; CDR2 reads FYEKMQ (reference sequence). V dropped 1 base and J dropped 2; count of bases not matched to a gene: 3. The CDR3 DNA reads as TGTGCCAGCAGCTTAGAGCGACAGGGGGCCTACGAGCAGTACTTC. Translating it yields CASSLERQGAYEQYF.

The chain joins TRBV19 to TRBJ2-7; 7 positions match TRBD2. The V gene end was trimmed by 7 bases and the J gene end by 6 bases; junction bases not matched to a gene: 12. From germline, CDR1 is LNHDA and CDR2 SQIVND (reference sequence). CDR3 length: 14 amino acids. CDR3 amino acids: CASTEGRGNFEQYF. CDR3 in DNA: TGTGCCAGTACCGAGGGGAGGGGCAATTTCGAGCAGTACTTC.

The J gene is TRBJ2-5, the V gene TRBV7-6; D remains unclear. The CDR3 runs 16 residues. Germline loops: CDR1 SGHVS, CDR2 FNYEAQ. Trimming cost V 3 bases and J 0 bases, with 14 bases left between them. DNA for the CDR3: TGTGCCAGCAGCTTGAGCACGTACTCGCACCAAGAGACCCAGTACTTC. Translation gives CASSLSTYSHQETQYF.

This clonotype showed up just a few times. This sequence joins TRBV7-6 and TRBJ2-1; tentatively, D is TRBD2 (5 bases). Trimming cost V 2 bases and J 3 bases, with 11 bases left between them. Per the germline V gene, CDR1 is SGHVS and CDR2 is FNYEAQ. This CDR3 is built from 15 residues. The CDR3 is CASSLSPAGYNEQFF. Written as DNA, the CDR3 is TGTGCCAGCAGCTTATCCCCCGCGGGCTACAATGAGCAGTTCTTC.

The chain joins TRBV7-9 to TRBJ1-5, with 10 bases fitting TRBD1. The CDR3 length is 17 residues. Germline CDR1 reads SEHNR; CDR2 reads FQNEAQ (reference sequence). V dropped 1 base and J dropped 4; count of bases not matched to a gene: 7. CDR3 sequence (DNA): TGTGCCAGCAGCTTAGGCGGGTGGGACAGGGGTAATCAGCCCCAGCATTTT. It is translated as CASSLGGWDRGNQPQHF.

This clonotype was recorded at least ten times. The V call is TRBV7-6, the J call TRBJ2-1; D not certain. The CDR3 runs to 12 residues. Germline loops: CDR1 SGHVS, CDR2 FNYEAQ. Deletions cut 1 base from V and 6 bases from J, with 4 bases between. The CDR3 spells CASSLESNEQFF. Here the CDR3 DNA reads TGTGCCAGCAGCTTAGAATCCAATGAGCAGTTCTTC.

The chain recombines TRBV27 with TRBJ1-5; D possibly corresponds to TRBD1 (6 bases). The V end lost 6 bases, the J end lost 6 bases, and 12 bases lay between the germline ends. The CDR3 loop spans 13 amino acids. CDR1 is MNHEY and CDR2 is SMNVEV in the germline V gene (reference sequence). The DNA for the CDR3 is TGTGCCAGCAGCCCGGGGGCCAGTCAGCCCCAGCATTTT. This sequence encodes CASSPGASQPQHF.

Ten or more counts support this clonotype. The V call is TRBV7-8, the J call TRBJ2-7, with TRBD2 matching over 7 bases. The V gene end was trimmed by 2 bases and the J gene end by 0 bases; junction bases not matched to a gene: 10. Germline CDR1 SGHVS, CDR2 FQNEAQ. This CDR3 contains 17 residues. The DNA for the CDR3 is TGTGCCAGCAGCTTAAGATTGGGGGGGATCAGCTCCTACGAGCAGTACTTC. This sequence encodes CASSLRLGGISSYEQYF.

This clonotype occurred a few times. V usage is TRBV6-2 or TRBV6-3 and J usage is TRBJ1-5, with 10 bases identical to TRBD1. Per germline, CDR1 MNHEY and CDR2 SVGEGT. This CDR3 spans 12 amino acids. The J segment lost 7 bases and the V segment lost 8 bases, leaving 2 bases of the junction unmatched. The chain's CDR3 is CASRDRGQPQHF. CDR3 DNA: TGTGCCAGCCGGGACAGGGGCCAGCCCCAGCATTTT.

This clonotype was seen repeatedly, ten times or more. J is TRBJ2-3 and V is TRBV7-2, with a possible D match to TRBD1 (6 bases). V was cut by 4 bases and J by 3 bases, with 20 bases left in between. Germline lookup yields CDR1 SGHTA and CDR2 FQGNSA. The CDR3 consists of 17 residues. CDR3 DNA: TGTGCCAGCAGCTCCAGGAGAGGAACAGGGTCGACAGATACGCAGTATTTT. Encoded protein: CASSSRRGTGSTDTQYF.

This clonotype was seen a few times. The rearrangement uses TRBV11-1 and TRBJ2-1, with D maybe TRBD1 (6 bases). Germline V gene data show CDR1 as SGHAT and CDR2 as FQDESV (reference sequence). V lost 0 bases and J 4 bases, leaving 7 bases between the germline ends. This CDR3 comprises 14 residues. The CDR3 region is CASSLADRYNEQFF. CDR3 in DNA: TGTGCCAGCAGCTTAGCGGACAGATACAATGAGCAGTTCTTC.

The V and J genes are TRBV19 and TRBJ1-5; D ambiguous. This CDR3 comprises 16 residues. V was shortened by 7 bases and J by 5 bases, with 21 bases between the two germline ends. Germline V gene lookup returns CDR1 LNHDA and CDR2 SQIVND (reference sequence). The CDR3 coding sequence is TGTGCCAGTACCACCTTCGAGGAGATTTTCCATCAGCCCCAGCATTTT. Translation gives CASTTFEEIFHQPQHF.

The genes are TRBV6-2 or TRBV6-3 and TRBJ2-7; D is tentatively TRBD1 or TRBD2 (5 bases each). Germline V gene lookup returns CDR1 MNHEY and CDR2 SVGEGT. The V end lost 2 bases, the J end lost 6 bases, and 11 bases lay between the germline ends. CDR3 size: 13 residues. The CDR3 DNA is TGTGCCAGCAGTTACGGGGGTGGCCTCGAGCAGTACGTC. This gives the protein CASSYGGGLEQYV.

This clonotype was seen more than once but under ten times. The V and J genes are TRBV4-2 and TRBJ2-7; possibly TRBD1 or TRBD2 for D (5 bases each). CDR3 length: 15 residues. Per germline, CDR1 LGHNA and CDR2 YNFKEQ. V was clipped by 5 bases and J by 2 bases, with 16 bases between them. In nucleotides, the CDR3 is TGTGCCAGCAGCGCCTTTGAGGGGCGAACCTACGAGCAGTACTTC. Residues: CASSAFEGRTYEQYF.

The chain recombines TRBV19 with TRBJ2-5, with a weak D call TRBD1 (6 bases). Deletions cut 6 bases from V and 2 bases from J, with 10 bases between. Germline-derived CDR1 and CDR2 are LNHDA and SQIVND (reference sequence). This CDR3 contains 13 residues. CDR3: CASRQGVQETQYF. The CDR3 coding sequence is TGTGCCAGTAGACAGGGAGTACAAGAGACCCAGTACTTC.

The chain is built from TRBV7-9 and TRBJ1-6; a weak D match, TRBD1 (6 bases). The CDR3 loop spans 16 amino acids. Germline V gene data show CDR1 as SEHNR and CDR2 as FQNEAQ (reference sequence). Trimming stripped 2 bases from V and 5 bases from J, with 13 bases between. The CDR3 sequence is CASSLIRGPHNSPLHF. CDR3 coding DNA: TGTGCCAGCAGCTTAATCAGGGGACCCCATAATTCACCCCTCCACTTT.

The gene calls are TRBV2 and TRBJ2-3, with D unresolved. Germline CDR1 SNHLY, CDR2 FYNNEI. The CDR3 has 14 amino acids. Deletions cut 11 bases from V and 2 bases from J, with 17 bases between. The CDR3 loop reads CAAIDMGDTDTQYF. The CDR3 DNA is TGTGCCGCGATAGACATGGGCGACACAGATACGCAGTATTTT.

This clonotype was observed a few times. The rearrangement joins TRBV25-1 to TRBJ2-1; TRBD1 agrees at 11 bases. Germline CDR1 and CDR2: MGHDK and SYGVNS. V lost 8 bases to trimming and J lost 4 bases; unmatched junction nucleotides: 4. The CDR3 extends over 14 amino acids. The CDR3 DNA follows: TGTGCCAGCTTAGGGACAGGGGGGTACAATGAGCAGTTCTTC. This sequence encodes CASLGTGGYNEQFF. Together with reference TRBV25-1 and TRBJ2-1, the CDR3 gives the full variable domain: EADIYQTPRYLVIGTGKKITLECSQTMGHDKMYWYQQDPGMELHLIHYSYGVNSTEKGDLSSESTVSRIRTEHFPLTLESARPSHTSQYLCASLGTGGYNEQFFGPGTRLTVL.

The V call is TRBV6-2 or TRBV6-3, the J call TRBJ2-1; 8 bases are a match to TRBD1. Germline CDR1 is MNHEY and CDR2 is SVGEGT. This CDR3 region has 15 residues. Trimming cost V 2 bases and J 6 bases; bases outside gene matches: 6. In DNA form, the CDR3 reads TGTGCCAGCAGTTACGGACAGGGCTTAGTCAATGAGCAGTTCTTC. As protein: CASSYGQGLVNEQFF.

This clonotype appeared a few times. V and J are TRBV28 and TRBJ1-1; no firm D call. CDR1 is MDHEN and CDR2 is SYDVKM in the germline V gene. Trimming removed 6 bases from V and 1 base from J, with 15 bases in between. The CDR3 spans 15 residues. As DNA, the CDR3 is TGTGCCAGCAGGGCGGCCGGAGTCAGGAACACTGAAGCTTTCTTT. Translated: CASRAAGVRNTEAFF.

The chain employs TRBV4-3 and TRBJ2-5; 7 bases fit TRBD1. This CDR3 is built from 17 residues. The germline CDR1 and CDR2 sequences are LGHNA and YSLEER. The J segment lost 2 bases and the V segment lost 1 base, leaving 10 bases of the junction unmatched. The CDR3 DNA is TGCGCCAGCAGCCAAGGAGGGACAGCGAACCCTCAAGAGACCCAGTACTTC. As protein: CASSQGGTANPQETQYF.

Turning to this clonotype: Since a much larger clone is just one base distant, this may be a read error. This sequence joins TRBV7-6 and TRBJ1-1, with D unclear. V was cut by 1 base and J by 3 bases, with 6 bases left in between. Germline CDR1 reads SGHVS; CDR2 reads FNYEAQ. This CDR3 is 13 amino acids long. CDR3 protein: CASSLEQYTEAFF. DNA of the CDR3: TGTGCCAGCAGCTTAGAACAGTACACTGAAGCTTTCTTT.

Regarding this clonotype: Given a much more abundant clone one base away, this may be a read error. The chain is built from TRBV7-6 and TRBJ2-1; the D is unclear. The germline V and J ends were trimmed by 5 bases and 0 bases, with 14 bases remaining between them. The CDR3 is made up of 16 amino acids. Germline V gives CDR1 SGHVS, CDR2 FNYEAQ. The CDR3 DNA follows: TGTGCCAGCAGCCGAACTAACGGTTACTCCTACAATGAGCAGTTCTTC. Encoded protein: CASSRTNGYSYNEQFF.

This clonotype was picked up many times. The chain joins TRBV12-3 or TRBV12-4 to TRBJ2-7; D gene unclear. The CDR3 covers 13 residues. V was pared by 5 bases and J by 1 base, with 9 bases between. Here the CDR3 reads CASSLGVSYEQYV. CDR3 DNA: TGTGCCAGCAGTCTCGGAGTTTCCTACGAGCAGTACGTC.

This clonotype has only a few counts. This rearrangement joins TRBV9 to TRBJ2-2, with 9 bases matching TRBD1. The V and J ends lost 3 bases and 4 bases, in that order; junction bases with no gene match: 13. The germline V gene has CDR1 SGDLS and CDR2 YYNGEE. This CDR3 comprises 18 residues. CDR3 bases: TGTGCCAGCAGCGCTTCGGAGGGACAGGGCGAACCCACCGGGGAGCTGTTTTTT. It codes for CASSASEGQGEPTGELFF.

With regard to this clonotype: A much larger clone differs by one base, so this may be a read error. The genes are TRBV7-2 and TRBJ2-7; 8 bases align to TRBD1. The CDR3 runs to 15 residues. CDR1 SGHTA and CDR2 FQGNSA come from the germline V gene. V dropped 1 base and J dropped 1; count of bases not matched to a gene: 3. The CDR3 DNA sequence: TGTACCAGCAGCTTAGTCGACAGGGGTTCCTACGAGCAGTACTTC. Translating gives CTSSLVDRGSYEQYF.